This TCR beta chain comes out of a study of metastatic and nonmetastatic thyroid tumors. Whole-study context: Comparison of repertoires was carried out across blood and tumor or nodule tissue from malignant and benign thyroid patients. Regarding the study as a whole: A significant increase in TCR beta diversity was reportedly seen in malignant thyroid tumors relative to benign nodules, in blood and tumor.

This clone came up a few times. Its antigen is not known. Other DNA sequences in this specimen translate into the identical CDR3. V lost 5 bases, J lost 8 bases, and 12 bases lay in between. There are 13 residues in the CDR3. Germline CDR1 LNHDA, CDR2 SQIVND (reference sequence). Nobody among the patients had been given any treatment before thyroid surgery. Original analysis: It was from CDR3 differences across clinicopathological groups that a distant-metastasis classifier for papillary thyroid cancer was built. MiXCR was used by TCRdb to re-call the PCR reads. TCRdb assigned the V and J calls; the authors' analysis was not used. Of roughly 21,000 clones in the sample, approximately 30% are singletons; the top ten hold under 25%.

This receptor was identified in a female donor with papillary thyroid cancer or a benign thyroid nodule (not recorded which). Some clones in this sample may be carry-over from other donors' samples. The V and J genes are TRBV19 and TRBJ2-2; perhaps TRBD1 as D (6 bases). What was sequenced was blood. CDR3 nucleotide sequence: TGTGCCAGTAGTCAGGGGAGCTCAGGGGAGCTGTTTTTT. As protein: CASSQGSSGELFF.